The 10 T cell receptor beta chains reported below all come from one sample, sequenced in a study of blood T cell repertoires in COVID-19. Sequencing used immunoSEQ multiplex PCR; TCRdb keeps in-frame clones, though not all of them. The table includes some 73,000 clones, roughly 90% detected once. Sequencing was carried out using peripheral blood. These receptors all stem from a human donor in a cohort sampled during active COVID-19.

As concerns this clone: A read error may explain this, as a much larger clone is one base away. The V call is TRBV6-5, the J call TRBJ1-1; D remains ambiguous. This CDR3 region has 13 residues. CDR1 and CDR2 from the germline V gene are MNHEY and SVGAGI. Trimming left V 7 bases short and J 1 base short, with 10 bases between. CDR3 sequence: CASTRTANTEAFF. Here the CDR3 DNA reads TGTGCCAGCACCCGGACTGCGAACACTGAAGCTTTCTTT.

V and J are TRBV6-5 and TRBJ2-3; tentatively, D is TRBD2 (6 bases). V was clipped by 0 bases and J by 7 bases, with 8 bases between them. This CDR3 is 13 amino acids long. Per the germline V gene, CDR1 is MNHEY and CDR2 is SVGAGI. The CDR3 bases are TGTGCCAGCAGTTACTCGGGCGGGAATACGCAGTATTTT. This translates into CASSYSGGNTQYF.

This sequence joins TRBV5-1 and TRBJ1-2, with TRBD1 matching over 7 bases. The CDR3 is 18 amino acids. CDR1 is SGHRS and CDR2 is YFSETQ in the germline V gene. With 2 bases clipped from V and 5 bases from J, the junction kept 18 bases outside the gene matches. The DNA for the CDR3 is TGCGCCAGCAGCTTACAGGGGTTTTTGAGGGCCGAGGGGTATGGCTACACCTTC. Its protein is CASSLQGFLRAEGYGYTF.

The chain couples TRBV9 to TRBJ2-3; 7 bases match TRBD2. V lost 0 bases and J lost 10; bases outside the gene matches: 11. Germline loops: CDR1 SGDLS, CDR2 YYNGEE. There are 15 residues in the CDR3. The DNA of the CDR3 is TGTGCCAGCAGCGTAGGAGGGGAGGGTGGGCTTCCGCAGTATTTT. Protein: CASSVGGEGGLPQYF.

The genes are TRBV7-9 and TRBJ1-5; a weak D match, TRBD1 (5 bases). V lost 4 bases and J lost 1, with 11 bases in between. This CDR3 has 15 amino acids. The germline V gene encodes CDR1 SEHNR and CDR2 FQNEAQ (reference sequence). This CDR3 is CASSWGVGSNQPQHF. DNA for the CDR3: TGTGCCAGCAGCTGGGGGGTGGGGAGCAATCAGCCCCAGCATTTT.

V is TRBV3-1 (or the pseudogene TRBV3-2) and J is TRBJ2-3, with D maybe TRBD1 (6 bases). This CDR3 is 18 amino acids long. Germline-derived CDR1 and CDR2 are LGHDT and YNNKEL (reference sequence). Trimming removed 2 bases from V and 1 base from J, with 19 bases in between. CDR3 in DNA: TGTGCCAGCAGCCAAATGGGGACATCTCCGAGGGGCACAGATACGCAGTATTTT. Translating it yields CASSQMGTSPRGTDTQYF.

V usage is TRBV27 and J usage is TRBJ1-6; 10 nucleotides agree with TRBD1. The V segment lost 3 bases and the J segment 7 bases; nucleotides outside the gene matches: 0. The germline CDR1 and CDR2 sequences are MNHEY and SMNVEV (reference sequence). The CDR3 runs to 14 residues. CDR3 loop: CASSLGQGNSPLHF. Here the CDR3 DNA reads TGTGCCAGCAGTTTGGGACAGGGGAATTCACCCCTCCACTTT.

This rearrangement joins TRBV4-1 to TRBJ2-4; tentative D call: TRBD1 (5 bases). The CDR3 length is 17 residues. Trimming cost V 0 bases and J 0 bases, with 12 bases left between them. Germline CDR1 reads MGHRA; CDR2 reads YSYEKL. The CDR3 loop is CASSQDESRVAKNIQYF. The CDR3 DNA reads TGCGCCAGCAGCCAAGATGAGAGCAGGGTAGCCAAAAACATTCAGTACTTC.

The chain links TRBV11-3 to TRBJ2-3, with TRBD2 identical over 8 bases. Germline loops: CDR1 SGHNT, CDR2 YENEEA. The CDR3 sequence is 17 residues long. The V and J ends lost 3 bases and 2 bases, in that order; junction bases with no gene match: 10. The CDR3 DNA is TGTGCCAGCAGCTTGGGGCAGCGGGGGATCTCCACAGATACGCAGTATTTT. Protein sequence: CASSLGQRGISTDTQYF.

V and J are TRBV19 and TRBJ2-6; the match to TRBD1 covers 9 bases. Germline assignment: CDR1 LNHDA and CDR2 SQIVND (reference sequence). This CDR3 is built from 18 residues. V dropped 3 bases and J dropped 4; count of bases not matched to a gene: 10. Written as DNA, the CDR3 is TGTGCCAGTAGTATTCCCGGGACAGGGTGGTTGGGGGCCAACGTCCTGACTTTC. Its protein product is CASSIPGTGWLGANVLTF.